This is a list of T cell receptor beta chains from one sample in a study of shared clonotypes between healthy human individuals. The repertoire was sequenced with immunoSEQ multiplex PCR; TCRdb's copy has only in-frame clones and lacks some. Of hundreds of thousands of clones in the sample, about 92% are singletons; the top ten hold 24%. Sequences were obtained from naive CD8+ T cells sorted from blood. Receptors originate from a young man in good health. Each CDR3 is given with its conserved first and last residue.

cdr3_length,j_call,v_call,cdr3_aa
15,TRBJ2-7,TRBV7-8,CASSVYTGSSYEQYF
15,TRBJ2-1,TRBV10-2,CASRAGGTAYNEQFF
17,TRBJ2-5,TRBV29-1,CSVEDLHSGRAQETQYF
14,TRBJ1-2,TRBV11-2,CASSLDSRGYGYTF
15,TRBJ2-2,TRBV5-8,CASSLVRSPAGELFF
15,TRBJ1-2,TRBV28,CASSLGQGMSYGYTF
18,TRBJ2-5,TRBV2,CASSTRDGQREIQETQYF
15,TRBJ1-5,TRBV19,CASSIFGQGVQPQHF
17,TRBJ2-2,TRBV5-4,CASSPGLAGRDTGELFF
14,TRBJ2-7,TRBV5-5,CASHITESSYEQYF
19,TRBJ2-3,TRBV9,CASTIRQAGGGGVTDTQYF
16,TRBJ2-7,TRBV28,CASSLLTSGRAYEQYF